The 18 T cell receptor beta chains below were found in one sample sequenced in a study of tumor and adjacent non-tumor tissue in lung cancer. The library came from three nested PCR rounds adapted from ARM-PCR protocols. Using its own MiXCR run on the multiplex PCR reads, TCRdb lists one record per CDR3 protein. The table has about 110,000 distinct CDR3 sequences, about 61% seen once. The template was RNA from unsorted bulk tissue. Distant lung tissue was collected more than 3 cm away from the tumor edge. Sequencing used distant non-tumor lung tissue. Every receptor here comes from a man aged 55-75 years with non-small cell lung cancer.

This rearrangement joins TRBV20-1 to TRBJ1-5, with D uncertain. The CDR3 consists of 12 residues. Trimming left V 0 bases short and J 9 bases short, with 9 bases between. In germline, CDR1 is DFQATT, CDR2 SNEGSKA (reference sequence). The CDR3 coding sequence is TGCAGTGCTAGAGAGGGTGTCCGGCCCCAGCATTTT. This translates into CSAREGVRPQHF.

This sequence joins TRBV6-1 and TRBJ2-4; no clear D gene. V lost 7 bases and J 2 bases, leaving 15 bases between the germline ends. Germline V gene sequence: CDR1 MNHNS, CDR2 SASEGT. This CDR3 is built from 15 residues. The CDR3 protein is CASTVQGISKNIQYF. CDR3 in DNA: TGTGCCAGCACTGTCCAAGGAATTTCCAAAAACATTCAGTACTTC.

The rearrangement joins TRBV5-1 to TRBJ2-7; no definite D call. Germline-derived CDR1 and CDR2 are SGHRS and YFSETQ. The CDR3 length is 13 residues. The ends were cut back, 0 bases at V and 4 bases at J, with 8 bases in the middle. The DNA of the CDR3 is TGCGCCAGCAGCTTGGGGGATATGTACGAGCAGTACTTC. It is translated as CASSLGDMYEQYF.

With regard to this clonotype: One end of the junction fails to match germline, which may point to a read error. The V gene is TRBV29-1, the J gene TRBJ2-1, with 11 nucleotides matching TRBD2. CDR3 size: 18 residues. Germline CDR1 is SQVTM and CDR2 is ANQGSEA. The CDR3 here is CSVEEFRLAGGLYNEQLF. The DNA of the CDR3 is TGCAGCGTTGAAGAATTTCGGCTAGCGGGAGGACTCTACAATGAGCAACTCTTC.

The sample holds a few counts of this clonotype. It may be a read error: a sequence one base away is much more abundant. This chain links TRBV6-1 with TRBJ2-1, with 11 bases identical to TRBD1. V lost 6 bases and J lost 8; bases outside the gene matches: 6. Per the germline V gene, CDR1 is MNHNS and CDR2 is SASEGT. There are 14 residues in the CDR3. CDR3 residues: CASRGTGGSDEQFF. The CDR3 DNA sequence: TGTGCCAGCAGGGGGACAGGGGGAAGCGATGAGCAGTTCTTC.

This clonotype came up once. A much larger clone lies a single base off, so this may be a read error. Because it lacks the conserved phenylalanine or tryptophan at the end, this CDR3 is likely a read error. CDR3 amino acids: CASTYAGTDNEQFL. CDR3 DNA sequence: TGTGCCAGCACCTATGCCGGGACAGACAATGAGCAGTTCCTC. The chain uses TRBV12-3 or TRBV12-4 and TRBJ2-1; 7 positions agree with TRBD1. Trimming removed 7 bases from V and 5 bases from J; junction bases left unmatched: 8. The CDR3 runs 14 residues.

Of note for this clonotype: At one end the junction does not follow the germline gene, possibly because of a read error. V usage is TRBV7-9 and J usage is TRBJ2-7, with 7 bases lining up with TRBD1. The CDR3 sequence is 18 residues long. Germline CDR1 is SEHNR and CDR2 is FQNEAQ (reference sequence). The DNA of the CDR3 is TGTGCCAGTAGCCAAGGCGGCATGGACAGGCTACCATTTTACGAACAGTACTTC. Amino acids: CASSQGGMDRLPFYEQYF.

Turning to this clonotype: At one of its ends the junction is not consistent with the germline gene, which may arise from a read error. The chain uses TRBV6-5 and TRBJ2-2, with 8 bases matching TRBD2. The germline gives CDR1 MNHEY, CDR2 SVGAGI. The CDR3 is 15 amino acids. The CDR3 DNA reads TGTACCAGCAAAAGGGGACTAGAGGGATCCGGGGAGCTGTTTTTT. It translates to CTSKRGLEGSGELFF.

This clonotype was picked up a small number of times. Relative to the germline gene, one junction end is altered; a read error may explain this. The chain joins TRBV24-1 to TRBJ2-2, with TRBD1 as a possible D gene (6 bases). Germline CDR1 and CDR2: KGHDR and SFDVKD. The CDR3 contains 12 residues. Here the CDR3 DNA reads TGTGCCACAGGACAGAACACCGGGGAACTGTCTTTT. Protein sequence: CATGQNTGELSF.

By sample share, this clonotype is medium-sized (0.01 to 0.1%). The J gene is TRBJ1-1, the V gene TRBV29-1, with D maybe TRBD1 (5 bases). Germline-derived CDR1 and CDR2 are SQVTM and ANQGSEA. The V end lost 8 bases, the J end lost 4 bases, and 14 bases lay between the germline ends. The length of the CDR3 is 12 residues. CDR3 sequence: CSSSGPATEAFF. The CDR3 bases are TGCAGCTCTTCGGGGCCCGCCACTGAAGCTTTCTTT.

A word on this clonotype: This sequence may be a read error, since a much larger clone differs from it by one base. V and J are TRBV6-1 and TRBJ2-5; 11 positions agree with TRBD2. The trim removed 4 bases at V and 7 bases at J, leaving 5 bases unmatched. Germline V gene lookup returns CDR1 MNHNS and CDR2 SASEGT. The CDR3 has 14 residues. The DNA of the CDR3 is TGTGCCAGCAGTGTACTAGCGGGAGTGGTGACCCAGTACTTC. Amino acids: CASSVLAGVVTQYF.

This clonotype was recorded a few times. The junction does not match germline at one end; this may be a read error. V and J are TRBV10-2 and TRBJ1-2; D not certain. This CDR3 has 14 amino acids. Per germline, CDR1 WSHSY and CDR2 SAAADI. For the CDR3, the DNA is TGCGCCAGCAGTTCTAGTTCCCCTAACTATGGCTGCACCTTC. As protein: CASSSSSPNYGCTF.

Note on this clonotype: At one end the junction does not follow the germline gene, possibly because of a read error. The rearrangement links TRBV4-2 to TRBJ2-1, with TRBD1 identical over 7 bases. CDR1 and CDR2 from the germline V gene are LGHNA and YNFKEQ. The CDR3 totals 15 residues. DNA for the CDR3: TGTGTCAGCAGCCTCAGGGGGACAGACGACAATGAGCAGTTCTTC. It specifies CVSSLRGTDDNEQFF.

For this clonotype: This may arise from a read error, as a much more abundant clone is one base away. This chain connects TRBV7-8 to TRBJ1-4; tentative D call: TRBD1 (5 bases). CDR3 size: 14 residues. Per germline, CDR1 SGHVS and CDR2 FQNEAQ. The chain's CDR3 is CVSSSGTSAEKLFF. In nucleotides, the CDR3 is TGTGTCAGCAGCTCCGGGACCTCGGCGGAAAAACTGTTTTTT.

Comment on this clonotype: One junction end does not reproduce the germline sequence, and a read error may be involved. The rearrangement joins TRBV11-2 to TRBJ2-5; D is unresolved. The CDR3 consists of 13 residues. The germline gives CDR1 SGHAT, CDR2 FQNNGV. The chain's CDR3 is CASSPSPQETQYF. The CDR3 DNA reads as TGTGCCAGCAGCCCATCCCCCCAAGAGACCCAGTATTTC.

This clonotype was seen just once. CDR3 amino acids: CASSYRRGRTDTWYF. CDR3 bases: TGTGCCAGCAGTTACCGGCGGGGGCGCACCGATACGTGGTATTTT. The V and J genes are TRBV6-2 or TRBV6-3 and TRBJ2-3; D possibly corresponds to TRBD2 (7 bases). The CDR3 length is 15 residues. V lost 2 bases, J lost 14 bases, and 23 bases lay in between. Per the germline V gene, CDR1 is MNHEY and CDR2 is SVGEGT.

Worth noting for this clonotype: One end of the junction varies from germline; a read error may be responsible. The chain employs TRBV6-1 and TRBJ1-1; perhaps TRBD1 as D (6 bases). Germline CDR1 is MNHNS and CDR2 is SASEGT. The CDR3 has 14 residues. CDR3: CANINGGGDTEACF. The CDR3 DNA reads as TGTGCCAACATTAACGGGGGCGGAGACACTGAAGCTTGCTTT.

To note about this clonotype: The junction does not match germline at one end; this may be a read error. The chain employs TRBV12-3 or TRBV12-4 and TRBJ2-1; TRBD2 matches at 9 bases. The CDR3 contains 15 residues. DNA of the CDR3: TGTGCCAGCAGTTTTAGCGGGGGCCCCTGGGGTGAGCAATTCTTC. This gives the protein CASSFSGGPWGEQFF.